A selection of T cell receptor beta chains follows, all from one sample in a study of T-cell memory formation after mild COVID-19. Using its own MiXCR run on the 5' RACE reads, TCRdb lists one record per CDR3 protein. The profile shows roughly 340,000 distinct CDR3 sequences, less than 25% of them singletons. What was sequenced was PBMCs or a T cell subset sorted from them (not recorded which). These receptors all come from a man aged 18 to 35 who had mild COVID-19 (a few samples of this study predate the infection). Cell type and time point are not known. The CDR3 runs from the conserved cysteine through the conserved F or W. The D gene is left open where the match is weak. Size values are once, few and many counts, or a class for expanded clones, and some rows have none.

j_call | d_call | clone_size | cdr3_length | v_call | cdr3_aa | cdr3_nt
TRBJ2-1 | TRBD2 | NA | 16 | TRBV7-2 | CASRPGAGGVRNEQFF | TGTGCCAGTCGGCCCGGAGCGGGGGGAGTTCGGAATGAGCAGTTCTTC
TRBJ2-1 | NA | NA | 12 | TRBV7-2 | CASSLIVGEQFF | TGTGCCAGCAGCTTAATAGTCGGGGAGCAGTTCTTC
TRBJ1-2 | TRBD1 | NA | 17 | TRBV4-2 | CASSQNHRGRPNYGYTF | TGTGCCAGCAGCCAGAATCACAGGGGCCGACCTAACTATGGCTACACCTTC
TRBJ1-1 | NA | few | 12 | TRBV12-3/TRBV12-4 | CASARGGREAFF | TGTGCCAGCGCCCGAGGGGGACGGGAAGCTTTCTTT
TRBJ2-3 | TRBD2 | few | 14 | TRBV4-1 | CASSHLAGEYTQYF | TGCGCCAGCAGCCATCTAGCGGGGGAATATACGCAGTATTTT
TRBJ2-2 | TRBD1 | NA | 19 | TRBV29-1 | CSVEDPRTGRPDSTGELFF | TGCAGCGTTGAAGATCCTAGGACAGGGAGACCTGATAGCACCGGGGAGCTGTTTTTT
TRBJ1-6 | NA | NA | 13 | TRBV4-3 | CASSIKRNSPLHF | TGCGCCAGCAGCATTAAAAGAAATTCACCCCTCCACTTT
TRBJ1-1 | NA | few | 15 | TRBV5-1 | CASSLPGRENTEAFF | TGCGCCAGCAGCTTGCCGGGGAGGGAGAACACTGAAGCTTTCTTT
TRBJ2-2 | NA | NA | 15 | TRBV9 | CASSVGPRSTGELFF | TGTGCCAGCAGCGTAGGGCCCAGGTCTACCGGGGAGCTGTTTTTT
TRBJ2-2 | NA | few | 19 | TRBV6-2/TRBV6-3 | CASSYSMGQGILNTGELFF | TGTGCCAGCAGTTACTCGATGGGTCAGGGGATTTTAAACACCGGGGAGCTGTTTTTT
TRBJ2-5 | NA | NA | 13 | TRBV6-1 | CASSVEERETQYF | TGTGCCAGCAGTGTGGAAGAAAGAGAGACCCAGTACTTC
TRBJ2-3 | NA | NA | 13 | TRBV19 | CATRRRGMRTQYF | TGTGCCACCCGACGGAGGGGCATGAGGACGCAGTATTTT
TRBJ2-2 | NA | many | 13 | TRBV27 | CASSLSNGGELFF | TGTGCCAGCAGTTTATCAAACGGCGGGGAGCTGTTTTTT
TRBJ2-7 | NA | many | 15 | TRBV7-2 | CASSLSGGDVYEQYF | TGTGCCAGCAGCTTAAGTGGAGGGGATGTATACGAGCAGTACTTC
TRBJ2-7 | NA | NA | 13 | TRBV3-1 | CASSQELAGRSYF | TGTGCCAGCAGCCAAGAACTAGCAGGACGGTCGTACTTC
TRBJ2-4 | TRBD2 | many | 19 | TRBV27 | CASSLFGRAGAGAKNIQYF | TGTGCCAGCAGTTTATTCGGGCGAGCGGGGGCCGGAGCCAAAAACATTCAGTACTTC
TRBJ2-7 | TRBD2 | few | 16 | TRBV5-1 | CASSLASGAISYEQYF | TGCGCCAGCAGCTTGGCTAGCGGAGCGATCTCCTACGAGCAGTACTTC
TRBJ1-1 | NA | NA | 12 | TRBV19 | CASSTYEGEAFF | TGTGCCAGTAGTACTTATGAGGGTGAAGCTTTCTTT
TRBJ1-1 | TRBD1 | few | 14 | TRBV7-9 | CASSLRGQDTEAFF | TGTGCCAGCAGCTTAAGGGGGCAAGACACTGAAGCTTTCTTT
TRBJ2-7 | TRBD1 | NA | 15 | TRBV3-1 | CASSARQGSPYEQYF | TGTGCCAGCAGCGCCCGACAGGGATCGCCCTACGAGCAGTACTTC
TRBJ1-2 | NA | NA | 13 | TRBV6-5 | CASSYGPFYGYTF | TGTGCCAGCAGTTACGGCCCTTTCTATGGCTACACCTTC
TRBJ2-1 | NA | many | 16 | TRBV4-1 | CASSHVGEIDYNEQFF | TGCGCCAGCAGCCACGTAGGGGAGATTGACTACAATGAGCAGTTCTTC
TRBJ1-1 | TRBD1 | few | 15 | TRBV4-3 | CASSQDRGLRTEAFF | TGCGCCAGCAGCCAAGATAGGGGGCTGCGGACTGAAGCTTTCTTT
TRBJ2-7 | NA | few | 15 | TRBV4-2 | CASSQEGTSSYEQYF | TGTGCCAGCAGCCAAGAGGGGACAAGCTCCTACGAGCAGTACTTC
TRBJ1-1 | NA | NA | 18 | TRBV20-1 | CSASRCYQCGVENTEAFF | TGCAGTGCTAGCAGATGTTATCAGTGTGGGGTAGAGAACACTGAAGCTTTCTTT
TRBJ2-2 | TRBD2 | few | 14 | TRBV5-1 | CATARDYNTGELFF | TGCGCCACAGCCCGGGACTACAACACCGGGGAGCTGTTTTTT
TRBJ2-4 | NA | few | 14 | TRBV4-1 | CASSQGAPISLQYF | TGCGCCAGCAGCCAAGGGGCGCCTATTTCTCTTCAGTACTTC
TRBJ2-1 | TRBD2 | few | 15 | TRBV5-1 | CASSRLSGGNNEQFF | TGCGCCAGCAGCCGTTTATCGGGGGGGAACAATGAGCAGTTCTTC
TRBJ2-7 | TRBD1 | NA | 14 | TRBV11-2 | CASSTPRQGHEQYF | TGTGCCAGCAGCACCCCCAGACAGGGCCACGAGCAGTACTTC
TRBJ1-4 | NA | few | 15 | TRBV7-9 | CASSPSPSPGEKLFF | TGTGCCAGCAGCCCCTCTCCAAGCCCGGGTGAAAAACTGTTTTTT
TRBJ2-5 | TRBD2 | once | 13 | TRBV10-2 | CATQTSGVETQYF | TGCGCCACCCAGACTAGCGGGGTAGAGACCCAGTACTTC
TRBJ2-2 | TRBD2 | NA | 17 | TRBV19 | CASSGLAGRGPAGELFF | TGTGCCAGTAGCGGACTAGCGGGGAGAGGCCCGGCCGGGGAGCTGTTTTTT
TRBJ2-5 | NA | few | 14 | TRBV15 | CATSIQPVQETQYF | TGTGCCACCAGCATACAACCCGTCCAAGAGACCCAGTACTTC
TRBJ2-5 | NA | few | 15 | TRBV2 | CASSEGSRGAETQYF | TGTGCCAGCAGTGAAGGCAGTCGGGGGGCAGAGACCCAGTACTTC
TRBJ2-3 | TRBD1 | NA | 15 | TRBV5-1 | CASKDRGWGTDTQYF | TGCGCCAGCAAAGACAGGGGATGGGGCACAGATACGCAGTATTTT
TRBJ2-2 | TRBD1 | few | 16 | TRBV5-1 | CASSLGMTGYTGELFF | TGCGCCAGCAGCTTGGGGATGACAGGGTACACCGGGGAGCTGTTTTTT
TRBJ2-3 | TRBD1 | NA | 13 | TRBV15 | CATRDRGTDTQYF | TGTGCCACCAGAGACAGGGGCACAGATACGCAGTATTTT
TRBJ2-5 | NA | few | 13 | TRBV7-3 | CASSASGWETQYF | TGTGCCAGCAGCGCCTCAGGGTGGGAGACCCAGTACTTC
TRBJ1-1 | NA | NA | 13 | TRBV7-2 | CASSRTDWAEAFF | TGTGCCAGCAGCCGGACAGACTGGGCTGAAGCTTTCTTT
TRBJ1-2 | TRBD1 | NA | 14 | TRBV5-5 | CASSWGQGRYGYTF | TGTGCCAGCAGCTGGGGACAGGGACGCTATGGCTACACCTTC
TRBJ2-7 | NA | few | 14 | TRBV7-2 | CASSLATRAYEQYF | TGTGCCAGCAGCTTAGCGACGAGGGCCTACGAGCAGTACTTC
TRBJ2-6 | NA | many | 16 | TRBV4-3 | CASSQDAGTGANVLTF | TGCGCCAGCAGCCAAGATGCCGGTACCGGGGCCAACGTCCTGACTTTC
TRBJ2-5 | TRBD2 | NA | 15 | TRBV6-1 | CASSLSGGGRGAQYF | TGTGCCAGCAGCCTTAGCGGGGGGGGTCGAGGGGCCCAGTACTTC